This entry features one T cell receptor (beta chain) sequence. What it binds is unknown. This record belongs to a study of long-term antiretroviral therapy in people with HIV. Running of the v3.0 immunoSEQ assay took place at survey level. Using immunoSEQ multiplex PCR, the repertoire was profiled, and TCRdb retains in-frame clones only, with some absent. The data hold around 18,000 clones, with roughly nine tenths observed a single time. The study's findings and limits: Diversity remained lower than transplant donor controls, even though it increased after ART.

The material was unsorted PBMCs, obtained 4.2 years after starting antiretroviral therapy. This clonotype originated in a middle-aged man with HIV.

The CDR3 region is CASSQETGTYGYTF. Here the CDR3 DNA reads TGCGCCAGCAGCCAAGAGACGGGAACCTATGGCTACACCTTC. The chain has TRBV4-3 and TRBJ1-2; D unresolved. Germline-derived CDR1 and CDR2 are LGHNA and YSLEER. This CDR3 spans 14 amino acids. The V gene lost 0 bases and the J gene lost 4 bases, with 9 bases spanning the gap.